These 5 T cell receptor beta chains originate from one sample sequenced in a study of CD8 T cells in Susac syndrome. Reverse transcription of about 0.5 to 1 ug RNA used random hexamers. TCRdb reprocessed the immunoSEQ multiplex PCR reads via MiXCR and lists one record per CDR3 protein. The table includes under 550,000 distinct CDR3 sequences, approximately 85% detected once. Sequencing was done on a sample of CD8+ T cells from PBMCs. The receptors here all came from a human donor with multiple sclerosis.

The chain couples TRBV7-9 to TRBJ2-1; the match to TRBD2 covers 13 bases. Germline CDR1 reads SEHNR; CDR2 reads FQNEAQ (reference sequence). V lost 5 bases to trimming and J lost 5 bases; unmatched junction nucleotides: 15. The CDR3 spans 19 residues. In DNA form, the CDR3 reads TGTGCCAGCAGCCCGGAGCATGCACTAGCGGGAGGGCCCAACAATGAGCAGTTCTTC. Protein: CASSPEHALAGGPNNEQFF.

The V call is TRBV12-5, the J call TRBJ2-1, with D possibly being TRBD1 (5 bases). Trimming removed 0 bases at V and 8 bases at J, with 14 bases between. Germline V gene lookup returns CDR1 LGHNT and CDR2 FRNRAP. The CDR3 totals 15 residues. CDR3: CASGLVRGRSDEQFF. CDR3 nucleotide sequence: TGTGCTAGTGGTTTGGTAAGGGGCAGGAGCGATGAGCAGTTCTTC. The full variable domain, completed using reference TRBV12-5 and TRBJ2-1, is DARVTQTPRHKVTEMGQEVTMRCQPILGHNTVFWYRQTMMQGLELLAYFRNRAPLDDSGMPKDRFSAEMPDATLATLKIQPSEPRDSAVYFCASGLVRGRSDEQFFGPGTRLTVL.

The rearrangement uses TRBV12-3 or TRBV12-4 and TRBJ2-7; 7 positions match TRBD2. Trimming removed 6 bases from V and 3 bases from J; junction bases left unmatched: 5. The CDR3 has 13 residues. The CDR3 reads CASSLADNYEQYF. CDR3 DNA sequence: TGTGCCAGCAGCCTAGCGGACAACTACGAGCAGTACTTC.

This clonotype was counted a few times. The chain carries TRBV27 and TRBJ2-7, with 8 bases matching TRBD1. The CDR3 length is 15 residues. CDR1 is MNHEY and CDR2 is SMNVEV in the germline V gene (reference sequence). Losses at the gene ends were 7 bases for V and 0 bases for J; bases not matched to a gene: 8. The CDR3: CASTSRQGSSYEQYF. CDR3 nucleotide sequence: TGTGCCAGCACCTCACGACAGGGGAGCTCCTACGAGCAGTACTTC.

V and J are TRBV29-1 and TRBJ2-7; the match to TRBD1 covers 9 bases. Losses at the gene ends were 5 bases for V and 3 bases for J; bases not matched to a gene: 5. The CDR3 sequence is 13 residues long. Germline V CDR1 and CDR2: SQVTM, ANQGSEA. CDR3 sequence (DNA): TGCAGCGTTCTGGACAGGGGAAACTACGAGCAGTACTTC. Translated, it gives CSVLDRGNYEQYF.